The 26 T cell receptor beta chains presented below share a single source sample, sequenced in a study of control samples from healthy donors and cancer patients. Profiled with immunoSEQ multiplex PCR; TCRdb holds only in-frame clones, not every one. Counted here are just over 150,000 clones, roughly 90% occurring once; the ten biggest clones make up 9.5% to 15%. The sample comprised blood. The receptors were gathered from a young man in good health.

The rearrangement joins TRBV19 to TRBJ1-2; maybe TRBD1 (5 bases). The V gene's germline CDR1 is LNHDA and CDR2 SQIVND (reference sequence). There are 15 residues in the CDR3. With 3 bases removed from V and 2 bases from J, the gap between germline ends came to 13 bases. The CDR3 bases are TGTGCCAGTAGTATTCAGGGAACGCTGAACTATGGCTACACCTTC. It translates to CASSIQGTLNYGYTF.

The chain recombines TRBV9 with TRBJ2-5; D is undetermined. V was pared by 3 bases and J by 5 bases, with 8 bases between. CDR3 length: 12 amino acids. The germline V gene has CDR1 SGDLS and CDR2 YYNGEE. The CDR3 is CASSGSVETQYF. As DNA, the CDR3 is TGTGCCAGCAGCGGGTCGGTGGAGACCCAGTACTTC.

This chain links TRBV11-3 with TRBJ2-3, with TRBD2 as a possible D gene (5 bases). V was trimmed by 2 bases and J by 2 bases, leaving 11 bases between them. The germline V gene has CDR1 SGHNT and CDR2 YENEEA. This CDR3 is built from 15 residues. The CDR3 protein is CASSLTLAYTDTQYF. CDR3 coding DNA: TGTGCCAGCAGCTTAACTCTAGCTTACACAGATACGCAGTATTTT.

The chain joins TRBV7-6 to TRBJ2-7; 8 nucleotides line up with TRBD2. Trimming removed 5 bases from V and 2 bases from J; junction bases left unmatched: 11. This CDR3 is built from 16 residues. In germline, CDR1 is SGHVS, CDR2 FNYEAQ. CDR3 in DNA: TGTGCCAGCAGCCCACTAAGCGGGAGTGGCACCTACGAGCAGTACTTC. Protein sequence: CASSPLSGSGTYEQYF.

This chain links TRBV27 with TRBJ2-4, with a weak D call TRBD2 (6 bases). The CDR3 totals 16 residues. Trimming stripped 6 bases from V and 4 bases from J, with 19 bases between. Germline V gene sequence: CDR1 MNHEY, CDR2 SMNVEV (reference sequence). The CDR3 coding sequence is TGTGCCAGCAGAAACGAGCGGGCCCTAGGGAAAAACATTCAGTACTTC. It translates to CASRNERALGKNIQYF.

The chain couples TRBV24-1 to TRBJ2-3, with 10 bases aligning to TRBD1. The CDR3 sequence is 16 residues long. The germline CDR1 and CDR2 sequences are KGHDR and SFDVKD. Trimming cost V 3 bases and J 1 base; bases outside gene matches: 3. The CDR3 region is CATSDVGTGGTDTQYF. In DNA form, the CDR3 reads TGTGCCACCAGTGATGTCGGGACAGGGGGCACAGATACGCAGTATTTT.

With respect to this clone: The sample carries other DNA sequences with the same CDR3. This chain uses TRBV7-2 with TRBJ2-7; D assignment may be TRBD1 or TRBD2 (5 bases each). V was clipped by 1 base and J by 1 base, with 14 bases between them. Germline V gene data show CDR1 as SGHTA and CDR2 as FQGNSA. CDR3 length: 16 amino acids. For the CDR3, the DNA is TGTGCCAGCAGCTTAGACGGGACCAGCATTTCCTACGAGCAGTACTTC. It specifies CASSLDGTSISYEQYF.

The chain uses TRBV6-5 and TRBJ2-7, with D hard to call. V was trimmed by 8 bases and J by 2 bases, leaving 13 bases between them. CDR3 length equals 13 residues. Germline-derived CDR1 and CDR2 are MNHEY and SVGAGI. CDR3 DNA sequence: TGTGCCAGCTCTGCCTTTTCTGCCTACGAGCAGTACTTC. Translated: CASSAFSAYEQYF.

J is TRBJ2-5 and V is TRBV2, with a weak D call TRBD1 (6 bases). The CDR3 extends over 13 amino acids. V was cut by 1 base and J by 4 bases, with 7 bases left in between. Germline loops: CDR1 SNHLY, CDR2 FYNNEI. The CDR3 sequence is CASSEGGPETQYF. The DNA of the CDR3 is TGTGCCAGCAGTGAAGGGGGGCCAGAGACCCAGTACTTC.

There are a few counts of this clone. In DNA, the CDR3 is TGTGCCAGCAGCCCCCACTCGGGGGGCGCTCCTCTTAACACTGAAGCTTTCTTT. Encoded protein: CASSPHSGGAPLNTEAFF. The J gene is TRBJ1-1, the V gene TRBV7-9; TRBD1 might be the D (6 bases). Per germline, CDR1 SEHNR and CDR2 FQNEAQ (reference sequence). The V end was cut by 5 bases, the J end by 2 bases, with 24 bases between. CDR3 length: 18 residues.

The V call is TRBV7-2, the J call TRBJ1-2, with TRBD1 as a possible D gene (5 bases). In germline, CDR1 is SGHTA, CDR2 FQGNSA. Trimming removed 3 bases from V and 8 bases from J, with 19 bases in between. The CDR3 extends over 15 amino acids. The CDR3 here is CASSLYDWGVKGYTF. CDR3 DNA: TGTGCCAGCAGCTTGTATGATTGGGGGGTGAAGGGCTACACCTTC.

This chain's CDR3 is CASSLVSREGDIQYF. The CDR3 nucleotides are TGTGCCAGCAGCTTGGTAAGCAGGGAGGGGGACATTCAGTACTTC. V gene TRBV5-6 combines with J gene TRBJ2-4; TRBD2 is a possible D gene (7 bases). Trimming stripped 0 bases from V and 8 bases from J, with 15 bases between. The CDR3 covers 15 residues. Germline CDR1 SGHDT, CDR2 YYEEEE.

V and J are TRBV6-6 and TRBJ2-5; 8 bases map to TRBD1. With V trimmed by 2 bases and J by 5 bases, 10 bases remained unmatched. The CDR3 is 16 amino acids. The germline gives CDR1 MNHNY, CDR2 SVGAGI (reference sequence). DNA for the CDR3: TGTGCCAGCAGTTACCGTAGGGCAGGGGGCGCGGAGACCCAGTACTTC. Protein product: CASSYRRAGGAETQYF.

The table lists this clone with a few counts. V usage is TRBV3-1 (or the pseudogene TRBV3-2) and J usage is TRBJ1-1; perhaps TRBD1 as D (5 bases). This CDR3 is built from 12 residues. Germline CDR1 reads LGHDT; CDR2 reads YNNKEL (reference sequence). With 7 bases removed from V and 2 bases from J, the gap between germline ends came to 8 bases. The CDR3 region has the DNA TGTGCCAGCACCGGGACCAACACTGAAGCTTTCTTT. Translating it yields CASTGTNTEAFF.

The gene calls are TRBV10-2 and TRBJ2-5; D is unresolved. V shed 2 bases and J shed 1 base, with 8 bases lying between them. This CDR3 comprises 14 residues. The germline gives CDR1 WSHSY, CDR2 SAAADI. CDR3 nucleotides: TGCGCCAGCAGTGAGGCCCCCTCCCAAGAGACCCAGTACTTC. Translated, it gives CASSEAPSQETQYF.

The chain combines TRBV5-1 with TRBJ2-1, with a weak D call TRBD1 (7 bases). The germline gives CDR1 SGHRS, CDR2 YFSETQ. Trimming left V 0 bases short and J 0 bases short, with 10 bases between. CDR3 length equals 16 residues. CDR3 loop: CASSLGGDSSYNEQFF. In nucleotides, the CDR3 is TGCGCCAGCAGCTTGGGCGGGGACAGCTCCTACAATGAGCAGTTCTTC.

The CDR3 here is CASSPQSSVSNEQFF. CDR3 sequence (DNA): TGTGCCAGCTCACCACAAAGTTCAGTTTCGAATGAGCAGTTCTTC. The chain couples TRBV18 to TRBJ2-1; D is unclear. Trimming removed 1 base from V and 7 bases from J, with 14 bases in between. The CDR3 is made up of 15 amino acids. From germline, CDR1 is KGHSH and CDR2 LQKENI.

The V and J genes are TRBV19 and TRBJ1-1; D unclear. CDR1 is LNHDA and CDR2 is SQIVND in the germline V gene (reference sequence). V lost 4 bases, J lost 6 bases, and 6 bases lay in between. The CDR3 is made up of 11 amino acids. The CDR3 DNA is TGTGCCAGTAGTAAAACGCCTGAAGCTTTCTTT. As protein: CASSKTPEAFF.

V is TRBV5-1 and J is TRBJ2-7; the D gene is possibly TRBD2 (6 bases). The CDR3 consists of 15 residues. The V end was cut by 0 bases, the J end by 4 bases, with 14 bases between. From germline, CDR1 is SGHRS and CDR2 YFSETQ. The CDR3 DNA sequence: TGCGCCAGCAGCTTGGGGCTAGCGAATACTTACGAGCAGTACTTC. It translates to CASSLGLANTYEQYF.

The rearrangement uses TRBV5-1 and TRBJ1-1, with D possibly TRBD1 on 6 matching bases. V lost 5 bases and J 0 bases, leaving 14 bases between the germline ends. CDR3 length: 15 amino acids. CDR1 and CDR2 from the germline V gene are SGHRS and YFSETQ. The CDR3: CASRPGVQLNTEAFF. CDR3 bases: TGCGCCAGCAGACCAGGGGTACAACTGAACACTGAAGCTTTCTTT.

The chain joins TRBV19 to TRBJ2-7; D possibly corresponds to TRBD1 (6 bases). Trimming cost V 10 bases and J 0 bases, with 13 bases left between them. CDR3 length: 13 residues. Germline CDR1 LNHDA, CDR2 SQIVND (reference sequence). The CDR3 reads CATRQATSYEQYF. The CDR3 nucleotides are TGTGCCACTAGACAGGCGACCTCCTACGAGCAGTACTTC. The full variable domain, with the rest looked up from reference TRBV19 and TRBJ2-7, is DGGITQSPKYLFRKEGQNVTLSCEQNLNHDAMYWYRQDPGQGLRLIYYSQIVNDFQKGDIAEGYSVSREKKESFPLTVTSAQKNPTAFYLCATRQATSYEQYFGPGTRLTVT.

The V call is TRBV29-1, the J call TRBJ2-2, with 8 bases matching TRBD1. This CDR3 is 13 amino acids long. The germline CDR1 and CDR2 sequences are SQVTM and ANQGSEA. The V and J ends lost 6 bases and 13 bases, in that order; junction bases with no gene match: 13. CDR3 protein: CSVETGAIKRLFF. The CDR3, as DNA: TGCAGCGTAGAGACAGGGGCCATAAAACGGCTGTTTTTT.

The chain has TRBV7-2 and TRBJ2-1, with 9 nucleotides matching TRBD2. The CDR3 runs 16 residues. Germline V gene sequence: CDR1 SGHTA, CDR2 FQGNSA. Germline trimming cut 5 bases from V and 0 bases from J; bases unmatched to any gene: 5. The CDR3 sequence: CASSVHSGSSYNEQFF. The CDR3 DNA reads TGTGCCAGCAGCGTACATAGCGGGAGCTCCTACAATGAGCAGTTCTTC.

This chain uses TRBV2 with TRBJ1-5; D may be TRBD1 (5 bases). The length of the CDR3 is 13 residues. The ends were cut back, 7 bases at V and 4 bases at J, with 11 bases in the middle. Looked up from germline, CDR1 is SNHLY and CDR2 is FYNNEI. The CDR3: CASNGGMNQPQHF. The CDR3 DNA reads as TGTGCCAGCAATGGGGGGATGAATCAGCCCCAGCATTTT. The variable domain in full, completed from reference TRBV2 and TRBJ1-5, reads EPEVTQTPSHQVTQMGQEVILRCVPISNHLYFYWYRQILGQKVEFLVSFYNNEISEKSEIFDDQFSVERPDGSNFTLKIRSTKLEDSAMYFCASNGGMNQPQHFGDGTRLSIL.

V gene TRBV11-1 combines with J gene TRBJ2-3; 7 positions match TRBD1. Germline CDR1 SGHAT, CDR2 FQDESV (reference sequence). V gave up 3 bases and J gave up 5 bases; unmatched junction bases: 5. CDR3 size: 14 residues. The CDR3 reads CASSFVQGKDTQYF. CDR3 DNA sequence: TGTGCCAGCAGCTTTGTACAGGGGAAAGATACGCAGTATTTT.

This rearrangement joins TRBV5-1 to TRBJ2-3, with TRBD1 matching 12 bases. After removal of 6 bases from V and 3 bases from J, the junction contained 11 bases not matched to a gene. CDR1 is SGHRS, CDR2 YFSETQ, per germline. The CDR3 extends over 17 amino acids. The CDR3 loop reads CASTPWGTGGVTDTQYF. The CDR3 region has the DNA TGCGCCAGCACCCCCTGGGGGACAGGGGGCGTTACAGATACGCAGTATTTT.